This is a list of T cell receptor beta chains from one sample in a study of CDR3 diversity in severe acne. From the PCR reads, TCRdb called clonotypes with MiXCR, one entry per CDR3 protein. Among 90,000 or so distinct CDR3 sequences listed, about 48% were seen once. The sequenced sample consisted of blood. These receptor sequences come from a male donor in good health, serving as a control. Both conserved end residues are part of each CDR3. The D gene is left open where the match is weak. For some rows the clone size is stated as once, few or many, or as a class when expanded; others skip it.

>many|TRBD1|TRBV2|TRBJ2-5
TGTGCCACCGGACAGGAAGAGACCCAGTACTTC
CATGQEETQYF
>-|-|TRBV5-1|TRBJ2-5
TGCGCCAGCGCCGGCATAGCGGAAGAGACCCAGTACTTC
CASAGIAEETQYF
>-|TRBD1|TRBV10-3|TRBJ1-1
TGTGCCATCAGGGACAGGGGGAACACTGAAGCTTTCTTT
CAIRDRGNTEAFF
>-|-|TRBV10-3|TRBJ2-5
TGTGCCATCACACCGGGTGAAGAGACCCAGTACTTC
CAITPGEETQYF
>-|-|TRBV10-3|TRBJ1-5
TGTGCCAGTAGTATAGTGGCGGCTCAGCCCCAGCATTTT
CASSIVAAQPQHF
>-|-|TRBV6-1|TRBJ2-2
-
CASSEKGYEQYFGELFF
>-|-|TRBV11-3|TRBJ2-7
TGTGCCAGCAGCTTCGTCAGAACCGGAACCTACGAGCAGTACTTC
CASSFVRTGTYEQYF
>few|-|TRBV15|TRBJ1-5
TGTGCCACCAGCAGAGACCCAACCGGGACGGTGAATCAGCCCCAGCATTTT
CATSRDPTGTVNQPQHF
>few|-|TRBV7-9|TRBJ1-1
TGTGCCAGCAGCGATTCCTCAGGTAGAGGGGTCTTT
CASSDSSGRGVF
>many|-|TRBV30|TRBJ2-7
TGTGCCTTCGGACAATACTACGAGCAGTACTTC
CAFGQYYEQYF
>-|-|TRBV24-1|TRBJ1-1
TGTGCCACCAGTGAGGCCGTCAACACTGAAGCTTTCTTT
CATSEAVNTEAFF
>-|TRBD1|TRBV10-3|TRBJ1-5
TGTGCCAGCATATGGACAGGGGATAGCAATCAGCCCCAGCATTTT
CASIWTGDSNQPQHF
>many|TRBD1|TRBV10-3|TRBJ2-7
TGTGCCATCAGTGGCCCCGGGACAGGGGGACGCTACGAGCAGTACTTC
CAISGPGTGGRYEQYF
>few|-|TRBV10-3|TRBJ2-7
TGTGCCATCAGTGGGCGAGGTAGAACCGACCCCTCGTACGAGCAGTACTTC
CAISGRGRTDPSYEQYF
>-|-|TRBV29-1|TRBJ1-1
TGCAGCGTTGAAGGGAACTATGGGAACACTGAAGCTTTCTTT
CSVEGNYGNTEAFF
>-|TRBD2|TRBV5-5|TRBJ2-7
TGTGCCAGCAGCGGGGGGACTAGTCACTCCTACGAGCAGTACTTC
CASSGGTSHSYEQYF
>medium-sized|TRBD2|TRBV4-2|TRBJ2-5
TGTGCCAGCAGCCAAGAGCGGGAGGGCCAAGAGACCCAGTACTTC
CASSQEREGQETQYF
>-|TRBD1|TRBV28|TRBJ2-7
TGTGCCAGCAGCACCGGGACAGGCGTCCACGAGCAGTACTTC
CASSTGTGVHEQYF
>-|-|TRBV6-2/TRBV6-3|TRBJ2-7
TGTGCCAGCAGGGTGGGGAAATACGAGCAGTACTTC
CASRVGKYEQYF
>few|TRBD1|TRBV29-1|TRBJ2-5
TGCAGCGTTCCCACAGGGGGTTGGGAGACCCAGTACTTC
CSVPTGGWETQYF
>-|-|TRBV19|TRBJ1-3
TGTGCCAGTAGTATGGAGGCAATCTCTGGAAACACCATATATTTT
CASSMEAISGNTIYF
>-|-|TRBV10-3|TRBJ1-1
TGTGCCAGCCTCCCGGGTGTTGTCGTCACTGAAGCTTTCTTT
CASLPGVVVTEAFF
>-|-|TRBV7-9|TRBJ1-3
TGTGCCAGCAGCCCTAGGGTTACTGGAAACACCATATATTTT
CASSPRVTGNTIYF
>-|TRBD1|TRBV2|TRBJ2-7
TGTGCCAGCGGGCTCCAGGACAGGGCGGGGGAGCAGTACTTC
CASGLQDRAGEQYF
>many|TRBD2|TRBV6-4|TRBJ2-3
TGTGCCAGCAGTGACTCGACTAGCGGGAGCACAGATACGCAGTATTTT
CASSDSTSGSTDTQYF
>-|TRBD1|TRBV20-1|TRBJ1-2
TGCAGTGCTAGAGCCAGACAGGGGGATAACTATGGCTACACCTTC
CSARARQGDNYGYTF
>many|-|TRBV5-1|TRBJ1-4
TGCGCCAGCAGGACTCTGACAACTAATGAAAAACTGTTTTTT
CASRTLTTNEKLFF
>-|TRBD1|TRBV29-1|TRBJ2-7
TGCAGCGTTGATGGGCTCGGACAGGAGAACTCCTACGAGCAGTACTTC
CSVDGLGQENSYEQYF
>-|-|TRBV5-4|TRBJ1-1
TGTGCCAGCAGCTTGGCAGGGGCCGGCACTGAAGCTTTCTTT
CASSLAGAGTEAFF
>-|TRBD1|TRBV13|TRBJ2-7
TGTGCCAGCAGCTTAGGCCTAGGGCAGGGGGCGTACGAGCAGTACTTC
CASSLGLGQGAYEQYF
>-|-|TRBV6-5|TRBJ2-2
TGTGCCAGCAGTTTGCTGACCGGGGAGCTGTTTTTT
CASSLLTGELFF
>-|-|TRBV2|TRBJ2-7
TGTGCCAGCAGTGAAGGGGACCTTTCGGTGTACGAGCAGTACTTC
CASSEGDLSVYEQYF
>-|-|TRBV2|TRBJ2-3
TGTGCCAGCAGCAGCAGAGGGCAGTACTTT
CASSSRGQYF
>few|-|TRBV10-1|TRBJ1-1
TGCGCCAGCAGTGAGTACAGGGTTGGCGCTGAAGCTTTCTTT
CASSEYRVGAEAFF
>-|-|TRBV13|TRBJ1-1
TGTGCCAGCGCTGGAGGCGAGATCACTGAAGCTTTCTTT
CASAGGEITEAFF
>medium-sized|-|TRBV12-3/TRBV12-4|TRBJ1-1
TGTGCCAGCAGTTTAAGACGTCGCGACACTGAAGCTTTCTTT
CASSLRRRDTEAFF
>-|-|TRBV6-1|TRBJ1-2
TGTGCCAGCAGTTACCTTGGGGGGGAGGATGGCTACACCTTC
CASSYLGGEDGYTF
>-|TRBD2|TRBV6-5|TRBJ2-7
TGTGCCAGCAGTAGGGACCTAGCGGGAGGGCCTGTTGAGCAGTACTTC
CASSRDLAGGPVEQYF
>few|-|TRBV5-1|TRBJ2-7
TGCGCCAGCAGCTTGGTGGGGGAGGCGGGGGAGCAGTACTTC
CASSLVGEAGEQYF
>-|TRBD1|TRBV7-2|TRBJ2-1
TGTGCCAGCAGCCCCGGGACAGGGCAGTTCTTC
CASSPGTGQFF
>many|TRBD1|TRBV20-1|TRBJ1-2
TGCAGTGCTAGAGACAGGGGGCTGAGTATTAGAGGCTATGGCTACACCTTC
CSARDRGLSIRGYGYTF
>-|-|TRBV20-1|TRBJ1-2
TGCGGTGCCAAGAGTAAGAACTATGGCTACACCTTC
CGAKSKNYGYTF
>many|-|TRBV7-3|TRBJ1-2
TGTGCCAGCAGCTTACGCCCAGGGAATGGCTACACCTTC
CASSLRPGNGYTF
>-|TRBD1|TRBV9|TRBJ2-7
TGTGCCAGCAGCGTTGGGGCAGGGGGCGGGAACGAGCAGTACTTC
CASSVGAGGGNEQYF
>many|-|TRBV12-3/TRBV12-4|TRBJ1-5
TGTGCCAGCAGGGGAATGACACATCAGCCCCAGCATTTT
CASRGMTHQPQHF
>-|-|TRBV3-1|TRBJ1-1
TGTGCCAGCAGCCTAAACAGGGTCGGGAACACTGAAGCTTTCTTT
CASSLNRVGNTEAFF
>few|-|TRBV19|TRBJ1-2
TGTGCCAGCAGTTACTCGAAAGGGGACTATGGCTACACCTTC
CASSYSKGDYGYTF
>-|-|TRBV15|TRBJ2-7
TGTGCCACCAGCAGAGGGGAAAAGGTCGAGCAGTACTTC
CATSRGEKVEQYF
>-|-|TRBV20-1|TRBJ2-7
TGCAGTGCTAGAGCCGGGAGTACCCATCTCGAGCAGTACTTC
CSARAGSTHLEQYF
>-|TRBD1|TRBV5-1|TRBJ2-7
TGCGCCAGCAGCAACCGGGACAGGACCGCCTACGAGCAGTACTTC
CASSNRDRTAYEQYF
>-|TRBD2|TRBV19|TRBJ2-7
TGTGCCAGTAGTACATCCACCGGGACAGAACCACTAGCGGGGGACGAGCAGTACTTC
CASSTSTGTEPLAGDEQYF